This passage covers 17 T cell receptor beta chains from one sample sequenced in a study of CD8 T cells in Susac syndrome. An input of about 0.5 to 1 ug of RNA was subjected to reverse transcription using random hexamers. MiXCR, applied by TCRdb to the immunoSEQ multiplex PCR reads, yields one record per CDR3 protein. The table shows about 150,000 distinct CDR3 sequences, with approximately 95% occurring only once. The material sequenced was CD8+ T cells from PBMCs. These receptors all stem from a human donor with Susac syndrome.

This clonotype appeared once. J is TRBJ1-1 and V is TRBV30, with D uncertain. Looked up from germline, CDR1 is GTSNPN and CDR2 is SVGIG (reference sequence). This CDR3 is 13 amino acids long. Trimming cost V 3 bases and J 6 bases, with 14 bases left between them. The DNA of the CDR3 is TGTGCCTGGAGCGGATCGGGAGGACCTGAAGCTTTCTTT. It encodes CAWSGSGGPEAFF.

This clonotype came up once. CDR3 in amino acids: CASSKGVREKLFF. CDR3 bases: TGTGCCAGCAGCAAGGGGGTTCGAGAAAAACTGTTTTTT. The genes are TRBV14 and TRBJ1-4; maybe TRBD1 (6 bases). The CDR3 spans 13 residues. The germline gives CDR1 SGHDN, CDR2 FVKESK. Trimming took 5 bases from V and 8 from J, leaving 12 bases between them.

The genes are TRBV4-2 and TRBJ2-7; no clear D. V lost 0 bases and J lost 2, with 5 bases in between. The CDR3 runs to 13 residues. The V gene's germline CDR1 is LGHNA and CDR2 YNFKEQ. The CDR3 is CASSQDSAYEQYF. The CDR3 nucleotides read TGTGCCAGCAGCCAAGATTCGGCCTACGAGCAGTACTTC.

The chain couples TRBV27 to TRBJ2-7; D gene ambiguous. CDR1 and CDR2 from the germline V gene are MNHEY and SMNVEV (reference sequence). The CDR3 runs 12 residues. The V gene lost 8 bases and the J gene lost 0 bases, with 8 bases spanning the gap. The CDR3 nucleotides are TGTGCCAGCTCGGTGTTCTCCTACGAGCAGTACTTC. This encodes CASSVFSYEQYF.

This clonotype was detected a few times. V usage is TRBV19 and J usage is TRBJ1-2; D call uncertain. The V end was cut by 3 bases, the J end by 6 bases, with 5 bases between. Germline V gene sequence: CDR1 LNHDA, CDR2 SQIVND (reference sequence). The CDR3 has 11 residues. CDR3 bases: TGTGCCAGTAGTATTGGGGATGGCTACACCTTC. Translated, it gives CASSIGDGYTF. Variable domain in full (rest from reference TRBV19 and TRBJ1-2): DGGITQSPKYLFRKEGQNVTLSCEQNLNHDAMYWYRQDPGQGLRLIYYSQIVNDFQKGDIAEGYSVSREKKESFPLTVTSAQKNPTAFYLCASSIGDGYTFGSGTRLTVV.

This rearrangement joins TRBV7-9 to TRBJ1-5, with D perhaps matching TRBD1 (5 bases). V was clipped by 1 base and J by 3 bases, with 13 bases between them. Germline V gene lookup returns CDR1 SEHNR and CDR2 FQNEAQ (reference sequence). There are 16 residues in the CDR3. In DNA form, the CDR3 reads TGTGCCAGCAGCTTAGACCGACGGGGCCACAATCAGCCCCAGCATTTT. Amino acids: CASSLDRRGHNQPQHF. The whole variable domain, filled in from reference TRBV7-9 and TRBJ1-5, reads DTGVSQNPRHKITKRGQNVTFRCDPISEHNRLYWYRQTLGQGPEFLTYFQNEAQLEKSRLLSDRFSAERPKGSFSTLEIQRTEQGDSAMYLCASSLDRRGHNQPQHFGDGTRLSIL.

The chain uses TRBV12-3 or TRBV12-4 and TRBJ2-1; D gene uncertain. Trimming removed 3 bases at V and 7 bases at J, with 7 bases between. The CDR3 runs 12 residues. CDR3 in amino acids: CASSFMANEQFF. CDR3 coding DNA: TGTGCCAGCAGTTTTATGGCGAATGAGCAGTTCTTC.

The J gene is TRBJ1-1, the V gene TRBV19; D ambiguous. The germline V gene has CDR1 LNHDA and CDR2 SQIVND (reference sequence). The CDR3 runs 16 residues. The V end lost 5 bases, the J end lost 0 bases, and 16 bases lay between the germline ends. The CDR3 bases are TGTGCCAGTAGTCTCTCCGACGGAACCATGAACACTGAAGCTTTCTTT. This encodes CASSLSDGTMNTEAFF.

The V call is TRBV7-3, the J call TRBJ2-3; D perhaps matches TRBD1 (6 bases). The germline V and J ends were trimmed by 4 bases and 0 bases, with 8 bases remaining between them. Germline lookup yields CDR1 SGHTA and CDR2 FQGTGA. The CDR3 spans 14 residues. For the CDR3, the DNA is TGTGCCAGCAGCTCCGGACAGAGCACAGATACGCAGTATTTT. Its protein product is CASSSGQSTDTQYF.

V and J are TRBV11-2 and TRBJ2-2, with 10 bases fitting TRBD1. Trimming took 4 bases from V and 6 from J; bases not matched to a gene: 2. Germline CDR1 is SGHAT and CDR2 is FQNNGV. CDR3 length equals 14 residues. CDR3 DNA sequence: TGTGCCAGCAGCTACGGACAGGGGGCCGGGGAGCTGTTTTTT. Translated, it gives CASSYGQGAGELFF.

The chain combines TRBV12-3 or TRBV12-4 with TRBJ2-5, with 10 bases lining up with TRBD2. V was pared by 5 bases and J by 5 bases, with 8 bases of the junction left unmatched. This CDR3 contains 15 residues. The CDR3 here is CASSHLAGGDETQYF. As DNA, the CDR3 is TGTGCCAGCAGTCATTTAGCGGGAGGAGACGAGACCCAGTACTTC.

This chain uses TRBV4-1 with TRBJ1-2; TRBD1 might be the D (5 bases). V lost 5 bases and J 4 bases, leaving 11 bases between the germline ends. The CDR3 length is 13 residues. Germline-derived CDR1 and CDR2 are MGHRA and YSYEKL. CDR3 loop: CASSERGIYGYTF. CDR3 DNA: TGCGCCAGCAGCGAAAGGGGAATCTATGGCTACACCTTC.

This sequence joins TRBV7-3 and TRBJ2-3; TRBD2 matches at 10 bases. V trimming: 1 base; J trimming: 4 bases; junction bases outside the gene matches: 11. Germline V CDR1 and CDR2: SGHTA, FQGTGA. This CDR3 comprises 18 residues. This chain's CDR3 is CASSLSLLPGLAPDTQYF. Here the CDR3 DNA reads TGTGCCAGCAGCTTAAGCCTACTGCCGGGACTAGCGCCAGATACGCAGTATTTT. Together with reference TRBV7-3 and TRBJ2-3, the CDR3 gives the full variable domain: GAGVSQTPSNKVTEKGKYVELRCDPISGHTALYWYRQSLGQGPEFLIYFQGTGAADDSGLPNDRFFAVRPEGSVSTLKIQRTERGDSAVYLCASSLSLLPGLAPDTQYFGPGTRLTVL.

This clonotype was seen a handful of times. V is TRBV6-1 and J is TRBJ2-1; 13 bases agree with TRBD2. This CDR3 is built from 15 residues. The J segment lost 10 bases and the V segment lost 6 bases, leaving 9 bases of the junction unmatched. Germline V gene sequence: CDR1 MNHNS, CDR2 SASEGT. The CDR3 loop reads CASSSFGLAGEEQFF. The DNA for the CDR3 is TGTGCCAGCAGCTCCTTCGGACTAGCGGGAGAGGAGCAGTTCTTC.

J is TRBJ2-1 and V is TRBV5-1; possible D gene TRBD2, 6 bases. The length of the CDR3 is 16 residues. V was clipped by 1 base and J by 3 bases, with 14 bases between them. Germline assignment: CDR1 SGHRS and CDR2 YFSETQ. The CDR3 DNA reads as TGCGCCAGCAGCTTGCGTGGCGGGATGATCTACAATGAGCAGTTCTTC. This gives the protein CASSLRGGMIYNEQFF.

This clonotype is a singleton in its sample. V is TRBV29-1 and J is TRBJ2-1; D possibly corresponds to TRBD2 (5 bases). Deletions cut 7 bases from V and 8 bases from J, with 18 bases between. The CDR3 has 13 amino acids. Germline assignment: CDR1 SQVTM and CDR2 ANQGSEA. The CDR3 spells CSATKANLDEQFF. The CDR3 DNA sequence: TGCAGCGCGACTAAGGCAAATCTTGATGAGCAGTTCTTC.

The chain combines TRBV20-1 with TRBJ2-7; D is possibly TRBD1 or TRBD2 (5 bases each). This CDR3 has 14 residues. V gave up 8 bases and J gave up 2 bases, with 19 bases separating them. Looked up from germline, CDR1 is DFQATT and CDR2 is SNEGSKA (reference sequence). CDR3 coding DNA: TGCAGTCCCGAATTCCGGGACGGGACCTACGAGCAGTACTTC. It codes for CSPEFRDGTYEQYF.